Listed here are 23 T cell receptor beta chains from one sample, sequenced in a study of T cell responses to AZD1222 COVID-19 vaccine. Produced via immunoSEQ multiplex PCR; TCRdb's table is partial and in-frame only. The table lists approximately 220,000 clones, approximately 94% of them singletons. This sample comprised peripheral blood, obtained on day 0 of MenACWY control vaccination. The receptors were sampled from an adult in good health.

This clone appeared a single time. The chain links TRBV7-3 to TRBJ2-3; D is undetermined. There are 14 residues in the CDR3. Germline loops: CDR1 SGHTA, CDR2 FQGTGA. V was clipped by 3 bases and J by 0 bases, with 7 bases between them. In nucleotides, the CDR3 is TGTGCCAGCAGCTTCCGCCCAAGCACAGATACGCAGTATTTT. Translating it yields CASSFRPSTDTQYF.

CDR3 protein: CASSQIGQGGQPQHF. The CDR3 DNA follows: TGTGCCAGCAGCCAAATCGGACAGGGCGGCCAGCCCCAGCATTTT. The rearrangement links TRBV7-3 to TRBJ1-5; 8 bases align to TRBD1. The CDR3 is made up of 15 amino acids. The germline V gene has CDR1 SGHTA and CDR2 FQGTGA. Unmatched junction bases numbered 10, after V lost 5 bases and J lost 7 bases. Based on the CDR3 plus reference TRBV7-3 and TRBJ1-5, the full variable domain is GAGVSQTPSNKVTEKGKYVELRCDPISGHTALYWYRQSLGQGPEFLIYFQGTGAADDSGLPNDRFFAVRPEGSVSTLKIQRTERGDSAVYLCASSQIGQGGQPQHFGDGTRLSIL.

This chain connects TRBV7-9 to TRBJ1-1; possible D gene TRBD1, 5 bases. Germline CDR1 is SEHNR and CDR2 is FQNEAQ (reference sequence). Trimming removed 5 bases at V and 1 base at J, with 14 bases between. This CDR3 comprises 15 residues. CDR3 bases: TGTGCCAGCAGCATCGGAGACAGCTGGAACACTGAAGCTTTCTTT. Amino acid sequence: CASSIGDSWNTEAFF.

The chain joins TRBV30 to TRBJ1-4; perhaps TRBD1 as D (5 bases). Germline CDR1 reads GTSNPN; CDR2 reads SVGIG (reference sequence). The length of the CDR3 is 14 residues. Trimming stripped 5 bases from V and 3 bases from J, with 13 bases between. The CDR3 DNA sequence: TGTGCCTGGGCCCGGGGGAACGCTAATGAAAAACTGTTTTTT. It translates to CAWARGNANEKLFF.

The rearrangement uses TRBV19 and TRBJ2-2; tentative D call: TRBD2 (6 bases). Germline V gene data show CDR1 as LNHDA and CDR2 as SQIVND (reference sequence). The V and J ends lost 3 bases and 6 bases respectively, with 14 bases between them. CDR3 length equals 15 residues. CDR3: CASSISAAGPGELFF. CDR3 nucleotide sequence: TGTGCCAGTAGTATTTCCGCCGCGGGACCCGGGGAGCTGTTTTTT.

The CDR3, as DNA: TGTGCCAGCAGCTTAGACCCGGGACTTGAGGAAAAACTGTTTTTT. Translating gives CASSLDPGLEEKLFF. The V gene is TRBV7-2, the J gene TRBJ1-4, with D maybe TRBD1 (5 bases). Germline lookup yields CDR1 SGHTA and CDR2 FQGNSA. The length of the CDR3 is 15 residues. The V gene lost 1 base and the J gene lost 8 bases, with 14 bases spanning the gap.

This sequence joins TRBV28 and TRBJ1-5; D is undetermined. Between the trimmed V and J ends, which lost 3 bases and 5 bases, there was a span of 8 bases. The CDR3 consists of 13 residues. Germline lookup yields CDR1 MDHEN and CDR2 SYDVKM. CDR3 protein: CASSFSSHQPQHF. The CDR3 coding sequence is TGTGCCAGCAGTTTTAGTTCCCATCAGCCCCAGCATTTT.

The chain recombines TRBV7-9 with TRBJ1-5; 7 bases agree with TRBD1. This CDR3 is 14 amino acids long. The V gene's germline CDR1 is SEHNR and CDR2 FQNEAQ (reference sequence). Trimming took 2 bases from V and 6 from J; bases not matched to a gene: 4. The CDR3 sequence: CASSLSGQLQPQHF. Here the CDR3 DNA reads TGTGCCAGCAGCTTATCGGGACAGCTTCAGCCCCAGCATTTT.

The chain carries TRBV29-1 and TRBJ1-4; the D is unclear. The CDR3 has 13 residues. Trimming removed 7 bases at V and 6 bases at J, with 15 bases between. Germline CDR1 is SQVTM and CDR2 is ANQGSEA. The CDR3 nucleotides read TGCAGCGGCCGTCGGGGAAGCGATGAAAAACTGTTTTTT. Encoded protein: CSGRRGSDEKLFF.

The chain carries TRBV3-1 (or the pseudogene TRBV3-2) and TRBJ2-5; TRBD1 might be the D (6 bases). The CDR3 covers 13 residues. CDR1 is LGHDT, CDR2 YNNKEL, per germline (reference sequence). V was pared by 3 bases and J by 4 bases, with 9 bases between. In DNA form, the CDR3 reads TGTGCCAGCAGCCAGGGGACAAGAGAGACCCAGTACTTC. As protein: CASSQGTRETQYF.

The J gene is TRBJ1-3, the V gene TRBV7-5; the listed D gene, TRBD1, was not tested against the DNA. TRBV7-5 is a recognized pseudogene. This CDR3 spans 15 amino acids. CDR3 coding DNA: TGTGTCAGAAGCATGCAGGGGGCATCTGGAAACACCATATATTTT. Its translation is CVRSMQGASGNTIYF.

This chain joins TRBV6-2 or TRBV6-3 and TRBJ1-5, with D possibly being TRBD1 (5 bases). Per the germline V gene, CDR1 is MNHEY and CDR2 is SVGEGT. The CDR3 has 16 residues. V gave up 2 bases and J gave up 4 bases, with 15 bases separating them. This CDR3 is CASSYGLGVRNQPQHF. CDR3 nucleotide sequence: TGTGCCAGCAGTTACGGTTTGGGGGTGCGAAATCAGCCCCAGCATTTT.

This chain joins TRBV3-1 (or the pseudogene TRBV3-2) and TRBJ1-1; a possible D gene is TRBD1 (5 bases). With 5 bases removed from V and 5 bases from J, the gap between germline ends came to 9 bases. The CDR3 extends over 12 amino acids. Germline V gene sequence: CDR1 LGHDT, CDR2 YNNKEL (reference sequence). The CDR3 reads CASSFGTTEAFF. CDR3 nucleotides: TGTGCCAGCAGCTTCGGGACTACTGAAGCTTTCTTT.

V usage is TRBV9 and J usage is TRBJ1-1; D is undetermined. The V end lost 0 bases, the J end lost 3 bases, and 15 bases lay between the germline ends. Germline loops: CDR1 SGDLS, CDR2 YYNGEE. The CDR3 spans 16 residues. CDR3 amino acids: CASSVGFRLRDTEAFF. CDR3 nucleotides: TGTGCCAGCAGCGTAGGGTTCCGGCTTCGGGACACTGAAGCTTTCTTT.

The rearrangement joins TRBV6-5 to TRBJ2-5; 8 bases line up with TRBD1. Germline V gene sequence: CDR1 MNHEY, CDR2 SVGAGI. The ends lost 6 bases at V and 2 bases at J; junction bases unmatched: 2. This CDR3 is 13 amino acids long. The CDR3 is CASSRTGQETQYF. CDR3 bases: TGTGCCAGCAGCCGGACAGGGCAAGAGACCCAGTACTTC.

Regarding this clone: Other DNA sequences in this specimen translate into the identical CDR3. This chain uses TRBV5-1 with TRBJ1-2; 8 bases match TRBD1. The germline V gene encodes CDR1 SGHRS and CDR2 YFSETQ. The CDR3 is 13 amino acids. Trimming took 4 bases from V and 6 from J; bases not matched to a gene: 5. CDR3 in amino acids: CASSPGQGNGYTF. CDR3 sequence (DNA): TGCGCCAGCAGCCCCGGACAGGGAAATGGCTACACCTTC.

CDR3 DNA: TGCGCCAGCAGCCTCCTCCCCGGACAGGGTCAGAATTCACCCCTCCACTTT. Its translation is CASSLLPGQGQNSPLHF. The rearrangement joins TRBV5-1 to TRBJ1-6; 8 bases map to TRBD1. Germline-derived CDR1 and CDR2 are SGHRS and YFSETQ. The CDR3 covers 17 residues. Trimming cost V 4 bases and J 7 bases; bases outside gene matches: 13.

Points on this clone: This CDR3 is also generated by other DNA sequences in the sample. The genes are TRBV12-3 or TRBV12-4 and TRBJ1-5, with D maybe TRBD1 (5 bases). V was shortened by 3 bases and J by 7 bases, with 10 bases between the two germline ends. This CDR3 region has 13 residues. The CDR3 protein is CASSLGLGQPQHF. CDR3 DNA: TGTGCCAGCAGTTTGGGACTCGGCCAGCCCCAGCATTTT.

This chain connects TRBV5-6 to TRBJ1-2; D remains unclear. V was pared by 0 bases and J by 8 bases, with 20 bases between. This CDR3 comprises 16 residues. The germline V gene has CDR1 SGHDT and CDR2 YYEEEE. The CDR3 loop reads CASSLEKGLLSRGYTF. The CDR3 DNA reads TGTGCCAGCAGCTTGGAGAAGGGTCTTCTCTCCAGGGGCTACACCTTC.

The CDR3 DNA is TGTGCCAGCAGCAAAGGGCAGGCGTTCTATGGCTACACCTTC. Translating gives CASSKGQAFYGYTF. V is TRBV21-1 and J is TRBJ1-2; the D call of TRBD1 is as the table states it, not checked on the DNA. TRBV21-1 is deemed a pseudogene. The CDR3 has 14 amino acids.

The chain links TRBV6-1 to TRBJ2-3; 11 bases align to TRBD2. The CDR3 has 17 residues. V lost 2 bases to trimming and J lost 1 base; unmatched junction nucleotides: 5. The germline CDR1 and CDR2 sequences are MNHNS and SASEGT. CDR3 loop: CASSEPATSGGTDTQYF. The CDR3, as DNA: TGTGCCAGCAGTGAACCAGCGACTAGCGGGGGCACAGATACGCAGTATTTT.

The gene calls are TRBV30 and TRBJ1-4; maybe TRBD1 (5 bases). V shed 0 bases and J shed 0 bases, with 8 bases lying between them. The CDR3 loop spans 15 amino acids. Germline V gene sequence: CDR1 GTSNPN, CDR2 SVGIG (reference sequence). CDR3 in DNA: TGTGCCTGGAGTGTACTCAGGGCAACTAATGAAAAACTGTTTTTT. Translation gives CAWSVLRATNEKLFF.

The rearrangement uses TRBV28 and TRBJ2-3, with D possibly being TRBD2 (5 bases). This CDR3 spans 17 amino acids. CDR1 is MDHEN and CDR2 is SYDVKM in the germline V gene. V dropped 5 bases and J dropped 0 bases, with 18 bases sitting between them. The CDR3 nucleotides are TGTGCCAGCAGTCTATCCCTGACGGGATCTAGCACAGATACGCAGTATTTT. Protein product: CASSLSLTGSSTDTQYF. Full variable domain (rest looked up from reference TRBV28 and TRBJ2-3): DVKVTQSSRYLVKRTGEKVFLECVQDMDHENMFWYRQDPGLGLRLIYFSYDVKMKEKGDIPEGYSVSREKKERFSLILESASTNQTSMYLCASSLSLTGSSTDTQYFGPGTRLTVL.